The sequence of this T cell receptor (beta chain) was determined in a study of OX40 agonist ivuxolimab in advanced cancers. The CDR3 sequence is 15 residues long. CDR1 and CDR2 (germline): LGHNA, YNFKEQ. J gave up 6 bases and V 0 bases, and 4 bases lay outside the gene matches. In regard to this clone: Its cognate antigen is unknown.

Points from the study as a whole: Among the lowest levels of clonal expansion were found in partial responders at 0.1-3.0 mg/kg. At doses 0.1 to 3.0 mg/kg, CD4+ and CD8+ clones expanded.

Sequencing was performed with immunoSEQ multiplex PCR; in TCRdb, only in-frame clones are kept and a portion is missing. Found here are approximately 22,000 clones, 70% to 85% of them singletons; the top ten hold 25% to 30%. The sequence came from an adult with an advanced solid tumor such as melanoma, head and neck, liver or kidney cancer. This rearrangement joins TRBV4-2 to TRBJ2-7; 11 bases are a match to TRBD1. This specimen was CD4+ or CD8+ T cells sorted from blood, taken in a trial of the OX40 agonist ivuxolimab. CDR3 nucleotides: TGTGCCAGCAGCCAAGAGCCCGGGACAGGGGGCGAGCAGTACTTC. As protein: CASSQEPGTGGEQYF.